The rows below give T cell receptor beta chains drawn from one sample of a study of blood T cell repertoires in COVID-19. Sequencing used immunoSEQ multiplex PCR; TCRdb keeps in-frame clones, though not all of them. The table lists roughly 220,000 clones, approximately 80% of them singletons. Sequencing was done on a sample of PBMCs or T cells enriched from blood (not recorded which). These receptor sequences come from a man aged 30-40 years with acute COVID-19. CDR3s include the opening cysteine and the closing phenylalanine or tryptophan. A D gene is named only where the DNA matches it firmly. A clone size is listed for some rows: how often the clone was seen (once, few, many), or a class if it is expanded.

abundance	d_gene	j_gene	v_gene	CDR3nt	CDR3aa
NA	NA	TRBJ2-2	TRBV29-1	TGCAGCGGGAACGGACAGACCGGGGAGCTGTTTTTT	CSGNGQTGELFF
NA	TRBD1	TRBJ1-4	TRBV19	TGTGCCAGTACCCTAGGGACAGGGGGCGGTAATGAAAAACTGTTTTTT	CASTLGTGGGNEKLFF
NA	NA	TRBJ2-7	TRBV7-9	TGTGCCAGCAGCTTAGCGCTCCAGTCTGGGCAGTACTTC	CASSLALQSGQYF
NA	NA	TRBJ1-1	TRBV14	TGTGCCAGCAGCCAAGCGAGGGTGTGGGCTTTCTTT	CASSQARVWAFF
NA	NA	TRBJ2-7	TRBV7-6	TGTGCCAGCAGCTTGACCGGGGACATCTCCTACGAGCAGTACTTC	CASSLTGDISYEQYF
NA	TRBD2	TRBJ2-3	TRBV7-6	TGTGCCAGCAGCTTAGGCGCCGGGACTAGCGGCACAGATACGCAGTATTTT	CASSLGAGTSGTDTQYF
NA	TRBD1	TRBJ2-5	TRBV5-5	TGTGCCAGCAGCTTGGAGACAGGGGGGACCCAGTACTTC	CASSLETGGTQYF
NA	TRBD1	TRBJ2-7	TRBV19	TGTGCCAGTAGCTTGACAGGGGCGATCTACGAGCAGTACTTC	CASSLTGAIYEQYF
NA	NA	TRBJ1-1	TRBV28	TGTGCCAGCACCTTACCGAGGGGGTCCTCTTCTGAAGCTTTCTTT	CASTLPRGSSSEAFF
NA	NA	TRBJ2-2	TRBV2	TGTGCCAGCACCACAGGGCTTAACACCGGGGAGCTGTTTTTT	CASTTGLNTGELFF
NA	TRBD2	TRBJ2-7	TRBV9	TGTGCCAGCAGCAGCGGGGGGGCTTACGAGCAGTACTTC	CASSSGGAYEQYF
NA	NA	TRBJ2-7	TRBV15	TGTGCCACCAGTGAACAGGGCTACGAGCAGTACTTC	CATSEQGYEQYF
NA	NA	TRBJ1-1	TRBV5-6	TGTGCCAGCAGCTTGGCGAGATACACTGAAGCTTTCTTT	CASSLARYTEAFF
NA	TRBD1	TRBJ2-2	TRBV25-1	TGTGCCAGCAGTCCTTTTACGGGACAGGGTACCGGGGAGCTGTTTTTT	CASSPFTGQGTGELFF
NA	TRBD1	TRBJ2-1	TRBV5-1	TGCGCCAGCAGCTTGGGGACAGGGGCCGGGACCTACAATGAGCAGTTCTTC	CASSLGTGAGTYNEQFF
NA	TRBD2	TRBJ2-5	TRBV9	TGTGCCAGCAGCGAGCGGACTAGCGGGGTCCAAGAGACCCAGTACTTC	CASSERTSGVQETQYF
few	NA	TRBJ1-5	TRBV6-5	TGTGCCAGCAGACCTACTAGCAATCAGCCCCAGCATTTT	CASRPTSNQPQHF
NA	NA	TRBJ2-7	TRBV9	TGTGCCAGCATCGTCACTAGACTTCAGGACCCATCGACGAACTACGAGCAGTACTTC	CASIVTRLQDPSTNYEQYF
NA	NA	TRBJ1-2	TRBV13	TGTGCCAGCAGCTTCGCAGGGCCTAACTATGGCTACACCTTC	CASSFAGPNYGYTF
NA	TRBD2	TRBJ2-1	TRBV2	TGTGCCAGCAGTGAAGCTAGCGGGGGTGGTGAGCAGTTCTTC	CASSEASGGGEQFF
NA	TRBD1	TRBJ1-5	TRBV19	TGTGCCAGTAGCGCTCACAGGGGGAATCAGCCCCAGCATTTT	CASSAHRGNQPQHF
NA	NA	TRBJ2-1	TRBV7-9	TGTGCCAGCACCCCGGGAACGAATGAGCAGTTCTTC	CASTPGTNEQFF
NA	NA	TRBJ1-2	TRBV6-5	TGTGCCAGCAGTTACTCGACTTTCTATGGCTACACCTTC	CASSYSTFYGYTF
NA	NA	TRBJ1-5	TRBV6-1	TGTGCCAGCAGTGAGAGCGGGAATCAGCCCCAGCATTTT	CASSESGNQPQHF
NA	TRBD1	TRBJ1-3	TRBV6-1	TGTGCCAGCAGTGAAGCAAGGGGGCTCGGTAACACCATATATTTT	CASSEARGLGNTIYF
once	NA	TRBJ1-1	TRBV5-1	TGCGCCAGCAGCTTTCTGGGGGCGGAAACTGAAGCTTTCTTT	CASSFLGAETEAFF
few	TRBD1	TRBJ1-1	TRBV10-1	TGCGCCAGCAGTGGGGGACAGGGCGGCACTGAAGCTTTCTTT	CASSGGQGGTEAFF
NA	NA	TRBJ1-1	TRBV19	TGTGCCAGTAGTATAGTTGTGTACAGGGACACTGAAGCTTTCTTT	CASSIVVYRDTEAFF
few	NA	TRBJ2-3	TRBV28	TGTGCCAGCAATGAGCGGGGCACAGATACGCAGTATTTT	CASNERGTDTQYF
NA	TRBD2	TRBJ2-1	TRBV19	TGTGCCAGTAGTCATTCTAGCGGGGGGTATGAGCAGTTCTTC	CASSHSSGGYEQFF
NA	TRBD2	TRBJ2-1	TRBV5-4	TGTGCCAGCAGGAGGCTAGCGGGCTCCTACAATGAGCAGTTCTTC	CASRRLAGSYNEQFF
NA	NA	TRBJ2-1	TRBV21-1	TGTGCCAGCAGCAAGTCCTTAACGGGGGGGCCGAATGAGCAGTTCTTC	CASSKSLTGGPNEQFF
NA	TRBD1	TRBJ1-2	TRBV5-1	TGCGCCAGCAGCTTGGCAGCAGGGGGCAACTATGGCTACACCTTC	CASSLAAGGNYGYTF
NA	TRBD2	TRBJ2-1	TRBV4-1	TGCGCCAGCAGCCAAGACGCCGGGACTAGCGGCTACAATGAGCAGTTCTTC	CASSQDAGTSGYNEQFF
NA	TRBD1	TRBJ2-7	TRBV19	TGTGCCACCCGGGCACAGGGGGCTTACGAGCAGTACTTC	CATRAQGAYEQYF
NA	NA	TRBJ2-7	TRBV7-2	TGTGCCAGCGGCGGGGAGTACTCCTACGAGCAGTACTTC	CASGGEYSYEQYF
NA	NA	TRBJ1-4	TRBV12-3/TRBV12-4	TGTGCCAGCAGAGAGGGAGAGGAAAAACTGTTTTTT	CASREGEEKLFF
NA	TRBD1	TRBJ1-2	TRBV27	TGTGCCAGCTCTTTCGGACAGGGTGTAGGCTACACCTTC	CASSFGQGVGYTF
NA	NA	TRBJ1-1	TRBV5-1	TGCGCCAGCCGAATCGATTCTACGAACACTGAAGCTTTCTTT	CASRIDSTNTEAFF
NA	NA	TRBJ1-5	TRBV19	TGTGCCAGTAGGCGGGAGCCAAATAGCAATCAGCCCCAGCATTTT	CASRREPNSNQPQHF
once	NA	TRBJ1-1	TRBV5-1	TGCGCCAGCGGGGTATCAGGGAACGCTGAAGCTTTCTTT	CASGVSGNAEAFF
NA	TRBD1	TRBJ1-2	TRBV5-4	TGTGCCGTTGGACAGGGTGTTAACTATGGCTACACCTTC	CAVGQGVNYGYTF
NA	TRBD2	TRBJ2-1	TRBV11-2	TGTGCCAGCAGTTATCTAGCGGGGGGTGGAGCGGATGAGTTCTTC	CASSYLAGGGADEFF
few	TRBD1	TRBJ1-5	TRBV19	TGTGCCAGTAGTCTCATCATTCTTGACAGGGGTCATCAGCCCCAGCATTTT	CASSLIILDRGHQPQHF
once	NA	TRBJ1-4	TRBV20-1	TGCAGTGCGAGGTGGGATGAAAAACTGTTTTTT	CSARWDEKLFF
NA	NA	TRBJ1-6	TRBV5-1	TGCGCCAGCAGCTTGGATCCGGGAACAGGGTCACCCCTCCACTTT	CASSLDPGTGSPLHF
NA	NA	TRBJ1-2	TRBV11-2	TGTGCCAGCAGCCAATCCCCGAATAAGGACATAGGGTATGGCTATGGCTACACCTTC	CASSQSPNKDIGYGYGYTF
NA	TRBD2	TRBJ2-2	TRBV6-4	TGTGCCAGCAGTGAGGGACTATCCACCGGGGAGCTGTTTTTT	CASSEGLSTGELFF